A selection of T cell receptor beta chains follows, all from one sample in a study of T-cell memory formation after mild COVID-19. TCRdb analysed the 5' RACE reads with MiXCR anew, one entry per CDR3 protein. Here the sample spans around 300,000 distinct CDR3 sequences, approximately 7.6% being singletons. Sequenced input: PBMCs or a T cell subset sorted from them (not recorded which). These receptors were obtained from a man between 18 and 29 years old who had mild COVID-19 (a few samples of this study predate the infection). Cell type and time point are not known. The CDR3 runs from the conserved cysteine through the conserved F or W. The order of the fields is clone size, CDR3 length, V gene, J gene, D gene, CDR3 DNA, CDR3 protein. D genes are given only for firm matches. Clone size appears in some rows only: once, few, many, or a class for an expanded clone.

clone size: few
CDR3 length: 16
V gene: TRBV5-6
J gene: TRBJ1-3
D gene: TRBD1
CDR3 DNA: TGTGCCAGCAGCTTACCGACAGGGTACTCTGGAAACACCATATATTTT
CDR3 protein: CASSLPTGYSGNTIYF

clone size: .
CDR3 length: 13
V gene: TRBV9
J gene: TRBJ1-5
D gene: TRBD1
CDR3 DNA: TGTGCCAGGTCCGGGACAGGCAATCAGCCCCAGCATTTT
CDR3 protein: CARSGTGNQPQHF

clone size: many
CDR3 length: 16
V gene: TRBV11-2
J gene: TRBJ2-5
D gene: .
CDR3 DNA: TGTGCCAGCAGCAGGGGAGCGGTGGGAGGACAAGAGACCCAGTACTTC
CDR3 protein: CASSRGAVGGQETQYF

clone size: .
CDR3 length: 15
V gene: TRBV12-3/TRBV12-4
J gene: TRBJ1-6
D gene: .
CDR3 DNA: TGTGCCAGCCGACATCGGACCGATCGCCATTCACCCCTCCACTTT
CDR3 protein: CASRHRTDRHSPLHF

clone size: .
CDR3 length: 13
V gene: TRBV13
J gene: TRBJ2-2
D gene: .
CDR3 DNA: TGTGCCAGCAGCGCCCTGGGGACCGGGGAGCTGTTTTTT
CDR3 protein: CASSALGTGELFF

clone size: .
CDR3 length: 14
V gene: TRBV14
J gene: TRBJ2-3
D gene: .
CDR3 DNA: TGTGCCAGCAGCCACCCCGACCCAACAGATACGCAGTATTTT
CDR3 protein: CASSHPDPTDTQYF

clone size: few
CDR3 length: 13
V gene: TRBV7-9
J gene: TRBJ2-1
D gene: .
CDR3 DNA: TGTGCCGGCCGGGGGAAATCCTACAATGAGCAGTTCTTC
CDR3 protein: CAGRGKSYNEQFF

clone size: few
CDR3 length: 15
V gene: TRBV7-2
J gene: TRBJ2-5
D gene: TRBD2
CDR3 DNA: TGTGCCAGCAGCCCCAGCGGGGGGAGCGGCGAGACCCAGTACTTC
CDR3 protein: CASSPSGGSGETQYF

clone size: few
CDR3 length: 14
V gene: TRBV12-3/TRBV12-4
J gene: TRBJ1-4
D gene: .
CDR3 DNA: TGTGCCAGCAGTTTTGGCCCGGTTAATGAAAAACTGTTTTTT
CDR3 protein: CASSFGPVNEKLFF

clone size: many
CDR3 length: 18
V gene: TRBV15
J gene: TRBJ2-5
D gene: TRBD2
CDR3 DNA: TGTGCCACCAGCAGAGGCTTACTAGCGGGGGGGCCAGAAGAGACCCAGTACTTC
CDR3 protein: CATSRGLLAGGPEETQYF

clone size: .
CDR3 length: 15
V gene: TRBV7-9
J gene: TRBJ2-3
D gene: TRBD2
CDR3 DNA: TGTGCCAGCAGTTCCCCGGGGGGGAACACAGATACGCAGTATTTT
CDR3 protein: CASSSPGGNTDTQYF

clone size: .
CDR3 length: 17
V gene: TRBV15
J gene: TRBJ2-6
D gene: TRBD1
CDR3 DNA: TGTGCCACCAGCAGAGGGACAGGGGGCGTCGTGGCCAACGTCCTGACTTTC
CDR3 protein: CATSRGTGGVVANVLTF

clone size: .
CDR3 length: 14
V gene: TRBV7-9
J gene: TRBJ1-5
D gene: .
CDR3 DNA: TGTGCCAGCAGCCTAGGGCCGGACTTGGGACCCCAGCATTTT
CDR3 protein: CASSLGPDLGPQHF

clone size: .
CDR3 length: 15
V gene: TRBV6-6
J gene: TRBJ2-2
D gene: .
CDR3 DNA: TGTGCCAGCAGTTACCGGGACTCACCCCACCCGGAGCTGTTTTTT
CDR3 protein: CASSYRDSPHPELFF

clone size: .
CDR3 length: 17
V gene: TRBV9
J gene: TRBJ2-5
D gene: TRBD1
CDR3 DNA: TGTGCCAGCAGCCCTAGTCCCGGGACAGGGTACGCGAAGACCCAGTACTTC
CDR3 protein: CASSPSPGTGYAKTQYF